This section outlines one T cell receptor beta chain sequence together with its context. The antigen remains unidentified. The germline gives CDR1 KGHSY, CDR2 FQNENV. With 0 bases clipped from V and 11 bases from J, the junction kept 9 bases outside the gene matches. The CDR3 has 14 residues. The entry originates in a study of cytomegalovirus exposure and HLA in healthy donors. Study-level information: From 150 million to 200 million T cells, an earlier analysis saw roughly 100 million unique TCR beta sequences. Overall study results and limits: Based on reports, TCR beta sequences accurately predicted HLA-A and HLA-B alleles for most subjects. Later analysis identified a missense DCLRE1C variant that was linked to TCR beta V- and J-gene trimming.

In the PCR, 60 Vbeta and 13 Jbeta primers were used. Some clones are missing from TCRdb's copy, which holds only in-frame ones; the method was immunoSEQ multiplex PCR. The sample holds fewer than 250,000 clones, around 77% seen once. This TCR came from a woman aged 18-29 years in good health and CMV-seronegative. The chain carries TRBV16 and TRBJ1-2; 7 nucleotides agree with TRBD1. Sequencing was done on a sample of PBMCs. The CDR3 DNA sequence: TGTGCCAGCAGCCAATCAACAGGGGCGACCCTTTACACCTTC. Its translation: CASSQSTGATLYTF.